The present entry profiles one TCR beta chain with its context. Its antigen remains unidentified. The sample belongs to a study of T cell clonotyping in hematopoietic cell transplantation. For the study at large: Recipient samples before transplant were obtained post-cytoreduction. Study results and limitations: CD4 and CD8 repertoire contributions could not be separated without sorting. At the given depth, recipient repertoires were over 95% de novo clonotypes. Recipient TCR diversity dropped after transplant; expanded clonotypes rose from day 30 to 180.

Time point of the sample: recipient sample about 28 days before transplant, after cytoreduction. The ends were cut back, 1 base at V and 0 bases at J, with 10 bases in the middle. CDR3 length: 16 residues. Germline CDR1 reads MGHRA; CDR2 reads YSYEKL. TCRdb's table, derived via immunoSEQ multiplex PCR, lists solely in-frame clones and lacks some. Of approximately 8,700 clones listed, about 90% are singletons. The receptor comes from a woman aged 60 to 75 with acute myeloid leukemia. Some clones in this sample may be carry-over from other donors' samples. The material was peripheral blood mononuclear cells, obtained before stem cell transplant. The chain uses TRBV4-1 and TRBJ1-3; D remains ambiguous. The CDR3 region is CASSQGSALSGNTIYF. CDR3 nucleotides: TGCGCCAGCAGCCAAGGATCGGCCCTCTCTGGAAACACCATATATTTT.